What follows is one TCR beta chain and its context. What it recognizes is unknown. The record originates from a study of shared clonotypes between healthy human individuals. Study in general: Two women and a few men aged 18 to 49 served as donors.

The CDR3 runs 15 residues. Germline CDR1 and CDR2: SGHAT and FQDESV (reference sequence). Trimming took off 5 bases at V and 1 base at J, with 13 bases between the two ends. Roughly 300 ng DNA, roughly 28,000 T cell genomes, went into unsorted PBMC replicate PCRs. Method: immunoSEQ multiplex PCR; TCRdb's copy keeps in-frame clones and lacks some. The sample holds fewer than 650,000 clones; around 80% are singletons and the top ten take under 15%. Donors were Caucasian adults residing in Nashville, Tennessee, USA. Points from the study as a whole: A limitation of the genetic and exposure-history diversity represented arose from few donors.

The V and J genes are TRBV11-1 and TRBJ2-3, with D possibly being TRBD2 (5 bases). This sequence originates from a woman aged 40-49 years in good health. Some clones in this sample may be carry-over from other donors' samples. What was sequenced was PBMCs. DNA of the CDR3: TGTGCCAGCAGCCCAAAAGGTAGCGGCACAGATACGCAGTATTTT. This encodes CASSPKGSGTDTQYF.